Here is one TCR beta chain with its context. Antigen: not known. This sample is drawn from a study of immune cell composition in non-small cell lung cancer. Study information: Histologic subtype was mainly adenocarcinoma or squamous cell carcinoma.

The V gene's germline CDR1 is WNHNN and CDR2 SYGVQD (reference sequence). V lost 4 bases to trimming and J lost 4 bases; unmatched junction nucleotides: 7. The CDR3 is 17 residues long. Measured with immunoSEQ multiplex PCR; TCRdb has only the in-frame clones, and not every one. The sample contains approximately 2,800 clones, around 79% of which appear only once. General study results and limits: Dominant in vivo tumour-associated clones were not shown to share tumour-reactive sequences. Squamous lung tumours showed higher top 10 clone scores and clonality than adenocarcinomas. Smoking pack-years did not significantly correlate with tumour TCR-beta clonality.

Sequencing was carried out using lung tumor tissue. This clonotype originated in a human donor with non-small cell lung cancer. The V and J genes are TRBV10-1 and TRBJ1-4, with TRBD1 matching 12 bases. The CDR3 reads CASSVGTGGENNEKLFF. DNA of the CDR3: TGCGCCAGCAGTGTCGGGACAGGGGGCGAAAATAATGAAAAACTGTTTTTT.